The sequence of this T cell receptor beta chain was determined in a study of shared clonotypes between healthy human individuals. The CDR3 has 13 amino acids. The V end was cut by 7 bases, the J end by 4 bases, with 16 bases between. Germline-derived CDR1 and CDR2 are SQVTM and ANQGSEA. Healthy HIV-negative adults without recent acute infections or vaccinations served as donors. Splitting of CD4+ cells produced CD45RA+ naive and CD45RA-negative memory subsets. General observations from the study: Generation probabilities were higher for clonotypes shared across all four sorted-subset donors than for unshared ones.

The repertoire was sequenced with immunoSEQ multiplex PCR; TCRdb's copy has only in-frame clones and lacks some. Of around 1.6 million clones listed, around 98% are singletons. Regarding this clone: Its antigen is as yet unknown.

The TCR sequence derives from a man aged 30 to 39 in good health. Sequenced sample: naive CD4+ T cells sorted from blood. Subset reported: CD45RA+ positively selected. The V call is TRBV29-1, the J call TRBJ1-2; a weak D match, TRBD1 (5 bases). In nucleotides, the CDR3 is TGCAGCGCCGGAGGTGTAGGGGCCTATGGCTACACCTTC. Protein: CSAGGVGAYGYTF. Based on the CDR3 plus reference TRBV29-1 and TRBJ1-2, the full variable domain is SAVISQKPSRDICQRGTSLTIQCQVDSQVTMMFWYRQQPGQSLTLIATANQGSEATYESGFVIDKFPISRPNLTFSTLTVSNMSPEDSSIYLCSAGGVGAYGYTFGSGTRLTVV.